This T cell receptor (beta chain) was recovered during a study of cytomegalovirus exposure and HLA in healthy donors. Whole-study context: The use of the same platform for the 95 to 150 validation repertoires and the 550 to 850 first-cohort repertoires was reported by a later analysis.

Study outcomes and limitations: Researchers counted roughly 150 TCR beta chains as cytomegalovirus-associated. Subsequent analysis found a tendency for first-cohort TCR clusters to co-occur within the 120 or so validation repertoires. Reportedly, cytomegalovirus status was diagnosed with high sensitivity and specificity.

Profiled with immunoSEQ multiplex PCR; TCRdb holds only in-frame clones, not every one. The sample records a few hundred thousand clones, roughly 89% being singletons. Trimming cost V 5 bases and J 0 bases; bases outside gene matches: 5. CDR1 is MNHEY and CDR2 is SVGAGI in the germline V gene. The CDR3 covers 15 residues. With respect to this clone: The target antigen is unknown.

The receptor comes from a woman aged 18-29 years in good health and CMV-seronegative. This chain joins TRBV6-5 and TRBJ2-7; 9 bases are shared with TRBD2. Sequencing input: PBMCs. The CDR3 spells CASSRTSASSYEQYF. DNA for the CDR3: TGTGCCAGCAGTAGGACTAGCGCGAGCTCCTACGAGCAGTACTTC.